Included here is one T cell receptor beta chain sequence, with context. The source of the sample is a study of T cell responses to AZD1222 COVID-19 vaccine. V was trimmed by 0 bases and J by 3 bases, leaving 9 bases between them. CDR3 size: 15 residues. CDR1 is SGDLS, CDR2 YYNGEE, per germline. Repertoires were generated with immunoSEQ multiplex PCR, while TCRdb's copy carries only in-frame clones and drops some. The sample lists around 76,000 clones, roughly 84% occurring once. The genes are TRBV9 and TRBJ2-2; unclear D gene. The input for sequencing was peripheral blood, taken on day 0 of AZD1222 vaccination. The sequence came from an adult in good health. The CDR3 protein is CASSVVGRDTGELFF. CDR3 bases: TGTGCCAGCAGCGTAGTCGGACGGGACACCGGGGAGCTGTTTTTT.